This T cell receptor beta chain was sequenced during a study of regulatory T cells in long-lasting Graves disease. The time point: newly diagnosed GD, antithyroid drugs for less than 3 months. Construction of the TCR library relied on RNA isolated from PBMCs. Points on this clonotype: Its target is not known.

Study-wide points: For persistent Graves' patients, TCR diversity was lower than for newly diagnosed ones.

Germline V gives CDR1 SGDLS, CDR2 YYNGEE. V was pared by 0 bases and J by 1 base, with 1 base of the junction left unmatched. The CDR3 covers 15 residues. Building the TCR beta libraries relied on iRepertoire HTBI primers, and CDR3 regions underwent Arm-PCR. TCRdb processed the multiplex PCR reads anew with MiXCR; each CDR3 protein has one entry. The table lists about 560,000 distinct CDR3 sequences, about 16% of them singletons. The sample was also linked to a second study, of T cells in Graves' hyperthyroidism and ophthalmopathy.

This specimen consisted of peripheral blood mononuclear cells (PBMCs), obtained at new diagnosis, from a patient treated with antithyroid drugs. This clonotype originated in a young man with Graves disease. The chain combines TRBV9 with TRBJ1-5; 7 bases align to TRBD1. This CDR3 reads CASSVEGASNQPQHF. In DNA, the CDR3 is TGTGCCAGCAGCGTAGAGGGGGCAAGCAATCAGCCCCAGCATTTT.